This T cell receptor (beta chain) originates from a study of identical twins. Study-level results: Memory repertoires lacked the insertion deficit that abundant cord blood beta clonotypes showed.

V lost 6 bases to trimming and J lost 8 bases, with 20 bases between them. Germline lookup yields CDR1 DFQATT and CDR2 SNEGSKA (reference sequence). CDR3 length equals 14 residues. With regard to this clonotype: Its cognate antigen is unknown.

cDNA molecules carried unique molecular identifiers, and template switching added a universal primer site. A single record per CDR3 protein comes from TCRdb applying MiXCR to the 5' RACE reads. Here the sample spans 420,000 or so distinct CDR3 sequences, about a fifth being singletons. Sequencing input: naive T cells sorted from blood. The chain is built from TRBV20-1 and TRBJ2-1; D is unresolved. The TCR comes from a man over 45 in good health. CDR3 residues: CSAAGSVRMDEQFF. CDR3 in DNA: TGCAGTGCCGCCGGGTCCGTCAGGATGGATGAGCAGTTCTTC.